This T cell receptor beta chain was found in a study of OX40 agonist ivuxolimab in advanced cancers. Method: immunoSEQ multiplex PCR; TCRdb's copy keeps in-frame clones and lacks some. The data contain about 48,000 clones, about 85% of them seen just once; the ten biggest clones take up roughly 9.9%. The V end lost 2 bases, the J end lost 0 bases, and 2 bases lay between the germline ends. The CDR3 runs 13 residues. CDR1 is SGHDN and CDR2 is FVKESK in the germline V gene. The V call is TRBV14, the J call TRBJ1-5; D unclear. Here the sequenced sample was CD4+ or CD8+ T cells sorted from blood, taken in a trial of the OX40 agonist ivuxolimab. The TCR was taken from an adult with an advanced solid tumor such as melanoma, head and neck, liver or kidney cancer. CDR3 sequence (DNA): TGTGCCAGCAGCCAACATAGCAATCAGCCCCAGCATTTT. Its translation: CASSQHSNQPQHF.